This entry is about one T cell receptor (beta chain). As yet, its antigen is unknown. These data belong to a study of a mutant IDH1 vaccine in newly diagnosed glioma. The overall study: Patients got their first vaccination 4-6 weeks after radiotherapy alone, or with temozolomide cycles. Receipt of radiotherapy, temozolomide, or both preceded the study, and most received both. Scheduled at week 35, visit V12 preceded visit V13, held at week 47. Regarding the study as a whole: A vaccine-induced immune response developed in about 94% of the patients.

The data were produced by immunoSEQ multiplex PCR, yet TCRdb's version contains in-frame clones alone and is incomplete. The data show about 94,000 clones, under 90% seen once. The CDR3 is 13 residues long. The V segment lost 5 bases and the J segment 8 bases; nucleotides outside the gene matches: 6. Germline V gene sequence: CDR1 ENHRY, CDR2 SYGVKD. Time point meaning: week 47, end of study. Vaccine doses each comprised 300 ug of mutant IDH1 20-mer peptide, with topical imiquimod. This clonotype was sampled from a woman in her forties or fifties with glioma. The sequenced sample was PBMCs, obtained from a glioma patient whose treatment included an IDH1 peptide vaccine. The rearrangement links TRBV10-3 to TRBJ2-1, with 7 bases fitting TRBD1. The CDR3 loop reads CAISNRGGDEQFF. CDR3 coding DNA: TGTGCCATCAGTAACAGGGGTGGCGATGAGCAGTTCTTC.